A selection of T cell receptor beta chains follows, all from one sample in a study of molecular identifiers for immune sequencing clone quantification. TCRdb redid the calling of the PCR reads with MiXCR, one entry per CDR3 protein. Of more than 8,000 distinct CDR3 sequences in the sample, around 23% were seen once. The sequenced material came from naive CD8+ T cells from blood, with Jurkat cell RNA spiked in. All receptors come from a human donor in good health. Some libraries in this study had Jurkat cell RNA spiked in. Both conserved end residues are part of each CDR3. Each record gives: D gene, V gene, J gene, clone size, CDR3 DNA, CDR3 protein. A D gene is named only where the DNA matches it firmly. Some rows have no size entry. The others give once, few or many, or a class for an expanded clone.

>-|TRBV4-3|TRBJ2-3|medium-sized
TGCGCCAGCAGCCTAGCGTCCTCTGGCACAGATACGCAGTATTTT
CASSLASSGTDTQYF
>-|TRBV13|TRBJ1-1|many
TGTGCCAGCAGCTTTACAGAGAACACTGAAGCTTTCTTT
CASSFTENTEAFF
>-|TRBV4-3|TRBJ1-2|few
TGCGCCAGCAGCCAAGAAGGAAGGGGTGGCTACACCTTC
CASSQEGRGGYTF
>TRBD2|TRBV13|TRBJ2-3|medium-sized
TGTGCCAGCAGCCTTACTACCGGGACTAGCGCACTGTATTTT
CASSLTTGTSALYF
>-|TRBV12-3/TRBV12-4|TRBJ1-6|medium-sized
TGTGCCAGCAGTTTTGGGAGCTCCTATAATTCACCCCTCCACTTT
CASSFGSSYNSPLHF
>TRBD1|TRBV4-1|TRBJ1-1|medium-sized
TGCGCCAGCAGCCAAGGGCTAGGACAGGGAAGACCCAAGAACACTGAAGCTTTCTTT
CASSQGLGQGRPKNTEAFF
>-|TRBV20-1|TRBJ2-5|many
TGCAGTGCTAGAGATGGGCCCTACCAAGAGACCCAGTACTTC
CSARDGPYQETQYF
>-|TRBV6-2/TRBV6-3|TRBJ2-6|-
TGTGCCAGCAGTTACTCGAATTTGGGGGTCCCCGACTCTGGGGCCAACGTCCCGACTTTC
CASSYSNLGVPDSGANVPTF
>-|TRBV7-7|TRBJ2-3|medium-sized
TGTGCCAGCAGCCAAGGGTCAGGAGACTTCACAGATACGCAGTATTTT
CASSQGSGDFTDTQYF
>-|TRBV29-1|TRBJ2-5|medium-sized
TGCAGCGCCCGAGGAGGGGAGACCCAGTACTTC
CSARGGETQYF
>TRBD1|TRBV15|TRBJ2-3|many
TGTGCCACCAGCCCGCGGGACAGGGGAATCCCAGATACGCAGTATTTT
CATSPRDRGIPDTQYF
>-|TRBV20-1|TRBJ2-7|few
TGCAGTGCTAGAGCAGTACAGCGCCTTCTTTCCGAGCAGTACTTC
CSARAVQRLLSEQYF
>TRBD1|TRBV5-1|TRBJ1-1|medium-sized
TGCGCCAGCACTGTACAGGGGGCGCGCACTGAAGCTTTCTTT
CASTVQGARTEAFF
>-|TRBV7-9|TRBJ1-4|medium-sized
TGTGCCAGCAGCCCCCGGACAGTCGAAAATGAAAAACTGTTTTTT
CASSPRTVENEKLFF
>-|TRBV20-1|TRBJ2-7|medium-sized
TGCAGTGCTAGAGATCAAATGAGCTACGAGCAGTACTTC
CSARDQMSYEQYF
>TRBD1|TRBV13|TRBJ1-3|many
TGTGCCAGTGGGACAGGGTCTGGAAACACCATATATTTT
CASGTGSGNTIYF
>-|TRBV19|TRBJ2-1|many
TGTGCCAGTAGTATGTCACATCAGAGCTCCTACAATGAGCAGTTCTTC
CASSMSHQSSYNEQFF
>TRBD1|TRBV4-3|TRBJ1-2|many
TGCGCCAGCAGCCAAGGGTACGGGACAGGTTTAAACTATGGCTACACCTTC
CASSQGYGTGLNYGYTF
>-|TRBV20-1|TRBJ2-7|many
TGCAGTGCTAGAGATGAATCGCACAGAGAGCAGTACTTC
CSARDESHREQYF
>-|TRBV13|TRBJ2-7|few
TGTGCCAGCAGCGAGAGCAGGAGGGAGTACGAGCAGTACTTC
CASSESRREYEQYF
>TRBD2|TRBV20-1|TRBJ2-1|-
TGCAGTGCGGAGAGAGCGGGGCACTCCTACAATGAGCAGTTCTTC
CSAERAGHSYNEQFF
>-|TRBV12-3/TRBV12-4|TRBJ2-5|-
TGTGCCAGCAGTTTATTCCGAGAGACCCAGTACTTC
CASSLFRETQYF
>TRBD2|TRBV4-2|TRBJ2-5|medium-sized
TGTGCCAGCAGCCCGAGGACTAGCGGGAGTATTTCCCAAGAGACCCAGTACTTC
CASSPRTSGSISQETQYF
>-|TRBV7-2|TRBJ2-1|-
TGTGCGGCCTGGCAGGCTTACAGGGCGCCGTTCTTC
CAAWQAYRAPFF
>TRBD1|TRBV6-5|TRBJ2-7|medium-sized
TGTGCCAGCAGTTACTCAGCTCAGGGGGCGGTCGAGCAGTACTTC
CASSYSAQGAVEQYF
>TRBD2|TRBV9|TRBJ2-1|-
TGTGCCAGCAGCGTCGCCGGGGGGGGGCTAGCGGGAGTTGGCGATGAGCAGTTCTTC
CASSVAGGGLAGVGDEQFF
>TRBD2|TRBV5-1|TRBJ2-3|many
TGCGCCAGCTCCTGGACTAGCGGGAGTGCAGATACGCAGTATTTT
CASSWTSGSADTQYF
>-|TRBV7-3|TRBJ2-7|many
TGTGCCAGCAGCCCCGGGACGGGAACCTACGAGCAGTACTTC
CASSPGTGTYEQYF
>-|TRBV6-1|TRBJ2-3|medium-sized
TGTGCCAGCAGTGAAGCTCCGGGATCCATTACAAATACGCAGTATTTT
CASSEAPGSITNTQYF
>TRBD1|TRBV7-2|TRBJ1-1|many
TGTGCCAGCAGCCGACCCGGGACAGGGGATTTGTACACTGAAGCTTTCTTT
CASSRPGTGDLYTEAFF
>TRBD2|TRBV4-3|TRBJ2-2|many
TGCGCCAGCAGCCAACCTAGCGGGCTAGGGGACACCGGGGAGCTGTTTTTT
CASSQPSGLGDTGELFF
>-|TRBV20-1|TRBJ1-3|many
TGCAGTGCTAGAGATGAGGTTTTCTCTGGAAACACCATATATTTT
CSARDEVFSGNTIYF
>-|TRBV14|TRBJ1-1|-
TGTGCCAACAGCCTAGTTGGACAGAAAGACACTGAAGCTTTCTTT
CANSLVGQKDTEAFF
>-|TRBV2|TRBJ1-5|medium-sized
TGTGCCAGCAGTGAAAACCACTTCCGGCAGCCCCAGCATTTT
CASSENHFRQPQHF